A single T cell receptor (beta chain) is shown here with its context. An end of the junction differs from the germline gene, which may be a read error. Per the germline V gene, CDR1 is GTSNPN and CDR2 is SVGIG (reference sequence). The CDR3 runs to 14 residues. This sample was included in a study of tumour-infiltrating T cells in Burkitt lymphoma. Repertoires were generated with immunoSEQ multiplex PCR, while TCRdb's copy carries only in-frame clones and drops some. The table includes about 6,600 clones, roughly 84% detected once. The rearrangement uses TRBV30 and TRBJ1-5; the D is unclear. The source of this sequence is a human donor with Burkitt lymphoma. The sequenced material came from tumor tissue. The CDR3 DNA reads as TGTGCCTGGAGTCTTGGGCAGTCCAATCAACCCCAGCATTTT. It codes for CAWSLGQSNQPQHF.